A single sample is the source of the 3 T cell receptor beta chains below, sequenced in a study of cytomegalovirus exposure and HLA in healthy donors. The PCR used 60 Vbeta and 13 Jbeta primers. Clones were sequenced by immunoSEQ multiplex PCR, and TCRdb holds only the in-frame ones, with some missing. The sample holds 150,000 to 200,000 clones. Sample: PBMCs. Receptor source: a man aged 25 to 40 in good health and CMV-seronegative.

This rearrangement joins TRBV7-2 to TRBJ2-3; 8 bases agree with TRBD1. The germline CDR1 and CDR2 sequences are SGHTA and FQGNSA. The V gene end was trimmed by 2 bases and the J gene end by 1 base; junction bases not matched to a gene: 2. CDR3 size: 15 residues. The CDR3 nucleotides are TGTGCCAGCAGCTTATCGGGACAGGGCACAGATACGCAGTATTTT. Its translation: CASSLSGQGTDTQYF.

CDR3 DNA sequence: TGCGCCAGCAGCCAAGTTACAGGGGCAGTCAGTAACTATGGCTACACCTTC. This gives the protein CASSQVTGAVSNYGYTF. The chain joins TRBV4-1 to TRBJ1-2; TRBD1 agrees at 7 bases. Germline V gene lookup returns CDR1 MGHRA and CDR2 YSYEKL. V shed 1 base and J 1 base; nucleotides not matched to a gene: 9. The CDR3 runs 17 residues.

The chain has TRBV11-2 and TRBJ2-5, with TRBD1 matching over 7 bases. V gave up 5 bases and J gave up 2 bases; unmatched junction bases: 5. From germline, CDR1 is SGHAT and CDR2 FQNNGV. The length of the CDR3 is 14 residues. CDR3 nucleotide sequence: TGTGCCAGCAGCCGGGGACAGACTCAAGAGACCCAGTACTTC. Its translation is CASSRGQTQETQYF.